One and the same sample provided the 16 T cell receptor beta chains below, sequenced in a study of blood T cell repertoires in COVID-19. Assay: immunoSEQ multiplex PCR; the TCRdb copy retains only in-frame clones and omits some. Of under 100,000 clones listed, 75% to 90% were seen once; the top ten hold 5.2%. Sample: peripheral blood. The source is a man in his fifties or sixties with COVID-19, enrolled during active disease.

V and J are TRBV19 and TRBJ2-5; TRBD1 matches at 9 bases. The CDR3 has 18 residues. Germline V CDR1 and CDR2: LNHDA, SQIVND (reference sequence). Trimming took 0 bases from V and 5 from J; bases not matched to a gene: 13. Here the CDR3 reads CASSIDPRTGVQEETQYF. CDR3 nucleotides: TGTGCCAGTAGTATAGACCCAAGGACAGGGGTTCAGGAGGAGACCCAGTACTTC.

This chain uses TRBV7-9 with TRBJ2-5; 10 bases align to TRBD1. Germline CDR1 is SEHNR and CDR2 is FQNEAQ (reference sequence). The CDR3 consists of 15 residues. The ends lost 5 bases at V and 5 bases at J; junction bases unmatched: 8. The CDR3 protein is CASSIPRGQGETQYF. CDR3 DNA: TGTGCCAGCAGCATTCCACGGGGACAGGGGGAGACCCAGTACTTC. The variable domain in full, completed from reference TRBV7-9 and TRBJ2-5, reads DTGVSQNPRHKITKRGQNVTFRCDPISEHNRLYWYRQTLGQGPEFLTYFQNEAQLEKSRLLSDRFSAERPKGSFSTLEIQRTEQGDSAMYLCASSIPRGQGETQYFGPGTRLLVL.

The rearrangement joins TRBV24-1 to TRBJ1-6; maybe TRBD1 (5 bases). CDR3 length: 15 residues. The ends were cut back, 6 bases at V and 1 base at J, with 9 bases in the middle. Germline V CDR1 and CDR2: KGHDR, SFDVKD. This CDR3 reads CATSYQGSYNSPLHF. The CDR3 region has the DNA TGTGCCACCAGTTACCAGGGTTCCTATAATTCACCCCTCCACTTT.

The chain has TRBV5-4 and TRBJ1-4, with D possibly matching TRBD1 (5 bases). V dropped 3 bases and J dropped 8 bases, with 17 bases sitting between them. Germline V gene data show CDR1 as SGHNT and CDR2 as YYREEE (reference sequence). This CDR3 comprises 15 residues. The DNA for the CDR3 is TGTGCCAGCAGCTCGCGGGACTCCAACAGAGAAAAACTGTTTTTT. Its translation is CASSSRDSNREKLFF.

The chain uses TRBV10-3 and TRBJ1-2; 8 positions agree with TRBD1. The CDR3 runs to 13 residues. Trimming at V came to 6 bases and at J to 3 bases, leaving 3 bases not matched to a gene. Germline CDR1 ENHRY, CDR2 SYGVKD. CDR3 sequence reads: CAISLDRDYGYTF. CDR3 nucleotides: TGTGCCATCAGCCTGGACAGGGACTATGGCTACACCTTC.

The gene calls are TRBV28 and TRBJ1-2; TRBD1 matches at 9 bases. V dropped 4 bases and J dropped 7; count of bases not matched to a gene: 7. CDR1 is MDHEN, CDR2 SYDVKM, per germline. The CDR3 is 14 residues long. The CDR3 here is CASSSGTGPAGYTF. The CDR3 nucleotides read TGTGCCAGCAGTTCCGGGACAGGGCCCGCTGGCTACACCTTC.

This chain links TRBV3-1 (or the pseudogene TRBV3-2) with TRBJ1-3, with TRBD1 identical over 7 bases. With V trimmed by 3 bases and J by 2 bases, 4 bases remained unmatched. Germline-derived CDR1 and CDR2 are LGHDT and YNNKEL (reference sequence). CDR3 size: 15 residues. The CDR3 DNA follows: TGTGCCAGCAGCCAGATCGACAGGGCTGGAAACACCATATATTTT. This gives the protein CASSQIDRAGNTIYF.

The chain couples TRBV3-1 (or the pseudogene TRBV3-2) to TRBJ2-1, with 7 bases fitting TRBD2. This CDR3 is built from 16 residues. V shed 0 bases, J shed 7 bases, and the junction held 9 bases outside the gene matches. Germline V gives CDR1 LGHDT, CDR2 YNNKEL (reference sequence). CDR3 loop: CASSQDPGGGVNEQFF. CDR3 coding DNA: TGTGCCAGCAGCCAAGATCCGGGAGGCGGTGTTAATGAGCAGTTCTTC.

The genes are TRBV6-6 and TRBJ1-6, with TRBD1 matching over 7 bases. With V trimmed by 5 bases and J by 10 bases, 8 bases remained unmatched. CDR3 length equals 14 residues. CDR1 MNHNY and CDR2 SVGAGI come from the germline V gene (reference sequence). CDR3 nucleotide sequence: TGTGCCAGCAGTGGGACAGTGGGACCATCACCCCTCCACTTT. This sequence encodes CASSGTVGPSPLHF.

This clone came up once. The V call is TRBV6-6, the J call TRBJ1-3, with 8 bases fitting TRBD1. V gave up 6 bases and J gave up 4 bases; unmatched junction bases: 5. The CDR3 has 14 residues. Germline V CDR1 and CDR2: MNHNY, SVGAGI (reference sequence). CDR3 in amino acids: CASSPTGAGNTIYF. The CDR3 nucleotides are TGTGCCAGCAGCCCGACAGGGGCAGGAAACACCATATATTTT.

The CDR3 bases are TGTGCCAGCTCACTCACAGAGATCGGAAACACCATATATTTT. Its protein product is CASSLTEIGNTIYF. V usage is TRBV18 and J usage is TRBJ1-3; D not certain. Germline CDR1 and CDR2: KGHSH and LQKENI. Trimming took off 4 bases at V and 4 bases at J, with 11 bases between the two ends. The CDR3 is 14 amino acids.

The V and J genes are TRBV4-1 and TRBJ2-3, with D uncertain. Germline CDR1 is MGHRA and CDR2 is YSYEKL. The CDR3 length is 12 residues. V lost 8 bases, J lost 2 bases, and 8 bases lay in between. CDR3 DNA sequence: TGCGCCAGCGGGCAGGTCACAGATACGCAGTATTTT. This gives the protein CASGQVTDTQYF.

V usage is TRBV2 and J usage is TRBJ1-4; possible D gene TRBD1, 5 bases. The CDR3 consists of 14 residues. V was trimmed by 8 bases and J by 7 bases, leaving 17 bases between them. Looked up from germline, CDR1 is SNHLY and CDR2 is FYNNEI. Here the CDR3 reads CASQPGRVSEKLFF. CDR3 nucleotide sequence: TGTGCCAGCCAGCCGGGCAGGGTGTCTGAAAAACTGTTTTTT.

The J gene is TRBJ2-7, the V gene TRBV20-1; D is undetermined. The CDR3 extends over 13 amino acids. The germline V gene has CDR1 DFQATT and CDR2 SNEGSKA (reference sequence). V dropped 3 bases and J dropped 2 bases, with 11 bases sitting between them. The DNA of the CDR3 is TGCAGTGCTAGTATGGCTTTCCCCTACGAGCAGTACTTC. It specifies CSASMAFPYEQYF.

The V call is TRBV4-1, the J call TRBJ2-5; 7 nucleotides line up with TRBD1. The CDR3 totals 15 residues. Germline assignment: CDR1 MGHRA and CDR2 YSYEKL. V gave up 6 bases and J gave up 5 bases; unmatched junction bases: 12. CDR3 protein: CASSLSTGNKETQYF. CDR3 DNA sequence: TGCGCCAGCAGTTTGTCGACAGGGAACAAGGAGACCCAGTACTTC.

The chain carries TRBV3-1 (or the pseudogene TRBV3-2) and TRBJ2-3; D may be TRBD2 (5 bases). This CDR3 is 16 amino acids long. The V end lost 4 bases, the J end lost 0 bases, and 14 bases lay between the germline ends. Germline loops: CDR1 LGHDT, CDR2 YNNKEL (reference sequence). The CDR3: CASSRPNSGSTDTQYF. The CDR3 DNA follows: TGTGCCAGCAGCCGACCCAACAGCGGAAGCACAGATACGCAGTATTTT.